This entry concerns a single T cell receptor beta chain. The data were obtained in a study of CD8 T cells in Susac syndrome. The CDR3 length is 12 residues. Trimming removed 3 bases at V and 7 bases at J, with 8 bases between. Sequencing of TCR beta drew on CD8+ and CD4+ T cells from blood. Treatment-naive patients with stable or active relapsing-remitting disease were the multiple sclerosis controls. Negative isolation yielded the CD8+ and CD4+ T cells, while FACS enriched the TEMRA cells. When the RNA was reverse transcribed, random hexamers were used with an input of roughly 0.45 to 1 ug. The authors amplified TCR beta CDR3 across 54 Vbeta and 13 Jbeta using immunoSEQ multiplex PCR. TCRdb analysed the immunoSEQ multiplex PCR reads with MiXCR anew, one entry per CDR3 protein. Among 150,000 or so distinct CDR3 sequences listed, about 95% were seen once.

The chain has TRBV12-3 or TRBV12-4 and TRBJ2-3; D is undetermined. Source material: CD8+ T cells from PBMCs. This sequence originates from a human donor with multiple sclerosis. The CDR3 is CASSFSSHTQYF. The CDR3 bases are TGTGCCAGCAGTTTTTCATCGCATACGCAGTATTTT.